There are many counts of the clone carrying this T cell receptor (beta chain). Its matching antigen is unknown. Germline assignment: CDR1 LGHNA and CDR2 YNFKEQ. Deletions cut 1 base from V and 8 bases from J, with 9 bases between. The CDR3 contains 14 residues. RNA was extracted from bulk tissue without any cell sorting. Distant lung tissue was collected more than 3 cm away from the tumor edge. This sample is drawn from a study of tumor and adjacent non-tumor tissue in lung cancer. Study-wide results and limits: Significantly higher TCR diversity was found in tumor than normal lung. Top 100 clones took a larger repertoire share in normal lung. Shorter survival was associated with higher TCR diversity in tumors.

A modified ARM-PCR protocol with three rounds of nested PCR amplified TCRbeta. In TCRdb, the multiplex PCR reads were re-called with MiXCR into one record per CDR3 protein. The table records tens of thousands of distinct CDR3 sequences, around 62% of them present only once. The gene calls are TRBV4-2 and TRBJ1-6; D might be TRBD1 (5 bases). The specimen was distant non-tumor lung tissue. This TCR was sampled from a middle-aged woman with non-small cell lung cancer. CDR3: CASSQGQSHSPLHF. For the CDR3, the DNA is TGTGCCAGCAGCCAAGGACAGTCCCATTCACCCCTCCACTTT.